This paragraph reports one T cell receptor beta chain. The entry originates in a study of cytomegalovirus exposure and HLA in healthy donors. The PCR was carried out with 60 Vbeta primers and 13 Jbeta primers. Data came from immunoSEQ multiplex PCR; TCRdb stores just in-frame clones and leaves some out. There are some 180,000 clones in the sample; around 75% occur only once, and about 2.9% lies in the top ten. Germline loops: CDR1 LNHDA, CDR2 SQIVND (reference sequence). V shed 11 bases, J shed 2 bases, and the junction held 14 bases outside the gene matches. The CDR3 runs to 16 residues. V gene TRBV19 combines with J gene TRBJ1-5, with 8 positions matching TRBD1. The source material was PBMCs. This clonotype originated in a male donor in good health and CMV-seronegative. The CDR3 loop is CASTPQDRGGNQPQHF. The DNA for the CDR3 is TGTGCCTCCACTCCCCAAGACAGGGGTGGCAATCAGCCCCAGCATTTT. The complete variable domain, with remaining parts taken from reference TRBV19 and TRBJ1-5, reads DGGITQSPKYLFRKEGQNVTLSCEQNLNHDAMYWYRQDPGQGLRLIYYSQIVNDFQKGDIAEGYSVSREKKESFPLTVTSAQKNPTAFYLCASTPQDRGGNQPQHFGDGTRLSIL.